This T cell receptor (beta chain) comes out of a study of T cells in Graves' hyperthyroidism and ophthalmopathy. There are 13 residues in the CDR3. Trimming shortened V by 4 bases and J by 3 bases, and 9 bases separated the two germline ends. This clonotype was counted at least ten times. Amplification of TCR beta CDR3 regions used RNA as the template. First-round RT-PCR with HTBI primers amplified the TCR CDR3 region. TCRdb reanalysed the multiplex PCR reads using MiXCR and keeps one entry per CDR3 protein. This table holds some 570,000 distinct CDR3 sequences, approximately 15% found once. The receptor's source is a woman younger than 35 with Graves' ophthalmopathy. The chain couples TRBV12-3 or TRBV12-4 to TRBJ1-1; maybe TRBD1 (6 bases). Material: blood. CDR3 region: CASSYREDTEAFF. As DNA, the CDR3 is TGTGCCAGCAGTTACAGGGAGGACACTGAAGCTTTCTTT.